These T cell receptor beta chains were read from a single sample in a study of blood T cell repertoires in COVID-19. Data came from immunoSEQ multiplex PCR; TCRdb stores just in-frame clones and leaves some out. The data hold 70,000 to 90,000 clones, with roughly 88% observed a single time. Source material: peripheral blood. The source of these receptors is a human donor in a cohort sampled during active COVID-19. Each CDR3 is given with its conserved first and last residue. The order of the fields is J gene, clone size, D gene, V gene, CDR3 protein, CDR3 DNA. The D gene is left open where the match is weak. Not all rows give a size; the values are once, few, many and, for expanded clones, a class.

J: TRBJ2-4
size: .
D: TRBD1
V: TRBV4-1
CDR3: CASSPGTRGPENIQYF
DNA: TGCGCCAGCAGCCCCGGCACGAGGGGGCCCGAAAACATTCAGTACTTC

J: TRBJ2-5
size: .
D: .
V: TRBV11-2
CDR3: CASNSRGGVQETQYF
DNA: TGTGCCAGCAACTCGAGAGGAGGGGTACAAGAGACCCAGTACTTC

J: TRBJ1-1
size: .
D: .
V: TRBV14
CDR3: CASSPLGRANTEAFF
DNA: TGTGCCAGCAGCCCCCTTGGCAGGGCGAACACTGAAGCTTTCTTT

J: TRBJ1-2
size: medium-sized
D: .
V: TRBV7-9
CDR3: CASSHWTANYGYTF
DNA: TGTGCCAGCAGCCATTGGACAGCGAACTATGGCTACACCTTC

J: TRBJ2-5
size: .
D: .
V: TRBV6-2/TRBV6-3
CDR3: CASSWAHFETQYF
DNA: TGTGCCAGCAGTTGGGCCCATTTCGAGACCCAGTACTTC

J: TRBJ2-3
size: .
D: TRBD2
V: TRBV4-3
CDR3: CASSQEIRAGGTDTQYF
DNA: TGCGCCAGCAGCCAAGAAATAAGGGCGGGAGGGACTGATACGCAGTATTTT

J: TRBJ2-1
size: .
D: TRBD2
V: TRBV7-2
CDR3: CASSQGLAGASRLFF
DNA: TGTGCCAGCAGCCAAGGACTAGCGGGGGCCTCTCGCCTGTTCTTC

J: TRBJ1-1
size: .
D: TRBD1
V: TRBV3-1/TRBV3-2
CDR3: CASRTGANTEAFF
DNA: TGTGCCAGCAGGACAGGGGCGAACACTGAAGCTTTCTTT

J: TRBJ1-1
size: .
D: TRBD1
V: TRBV7-8
CDR3: CASSLGRYRGPRNTEAFF
DNA: TGTGCCAGCAGCTTAGGAAGGTACAGGGGGCCAAGGAACACTGAAGCTTTCTTT

J: TRBJ2-7
size: .
D: .
V: TRBV28
CDR3: CASSLGAEQYF
DNA: TGTGCCAGCTCGTTAGGGGCCGAGCAGTACTTC

J: TRBJ2-2
size: .
D: .
V: TRBV7-3
CDR3: CASSPMAAGGELFF
DNA: TGTGCCAGCAGCCCGATGGCGGCGGGCGGGGAGCTGTTTTTT

J: TRBJ2-3
size: .
D: TRBD2
V: TRBV11-3
CDR3: CASSLGLAGDTQYF
DNA: TGTGCCAGCAGCTTAGGACTAGCGGGAGATACGCAGTATTTT

J: TRBJ2-7
size: .
D: .
V: TRBV15
CDR3: CATSRGQGSYEQYF
DNA: TGTGCCACCAGCAGAGGCCAGGGGAGCTACGAGCAGTACTTC

J: TRBJ1-3
size: .
D: .
V: TRBV10-3
CDR3: CAISERGALSGNTIYF
DNA: TGTGCCATCAGTGAGCGGGGAGCACTTTCTGGAAACACCATATATTTT

J: TRBJ2-1
size: once
D: TRBD2
V: TRBV12-3/TRBV12-4
CDR3: CASSYSGEQFF
DNA: TGTGCCAGCAGTTATAGCGGGGAGCAGTTCTTC

J: TRBJ1-3
size: .
D: TRBD1
V: TRBV30
CDR3: CAGRQGARGNTIYF
DNA: TGTGCCGGAAGACAGGGGGCGCGGGGAAACACCATATATTTT

J: TRBJ1-1
size: once
D: .
V: TRBV5-1
CDR3: CASSWQSGANTEAFF
DNA: TGCGCCAGCAGCTGGCAGTCAGGGGCGAACACTGAAGCTTTCTTT